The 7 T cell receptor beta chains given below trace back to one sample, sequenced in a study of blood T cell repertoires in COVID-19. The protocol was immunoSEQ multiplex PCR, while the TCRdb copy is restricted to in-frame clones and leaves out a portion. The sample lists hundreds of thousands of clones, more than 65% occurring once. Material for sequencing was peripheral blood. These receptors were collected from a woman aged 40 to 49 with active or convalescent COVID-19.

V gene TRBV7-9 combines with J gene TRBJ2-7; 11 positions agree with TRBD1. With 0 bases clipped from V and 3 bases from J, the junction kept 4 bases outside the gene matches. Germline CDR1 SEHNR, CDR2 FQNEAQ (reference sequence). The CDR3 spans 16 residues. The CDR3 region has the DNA TGTGCCAGCAGCTTAGCGCGGGGACAGGGGGGCTACGAGCAGTACGTC. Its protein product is CASSLARGQGGYEQYV.

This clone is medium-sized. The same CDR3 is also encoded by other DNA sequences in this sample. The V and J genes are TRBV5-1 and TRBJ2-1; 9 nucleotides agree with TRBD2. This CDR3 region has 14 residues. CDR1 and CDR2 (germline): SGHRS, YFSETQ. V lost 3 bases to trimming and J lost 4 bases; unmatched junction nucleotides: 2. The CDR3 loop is CASSSAGGYNEQFF. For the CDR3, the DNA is TGCGCCAGCAGCTCAGCGGGGGGTTACAATGAGCAGTTCTTC.

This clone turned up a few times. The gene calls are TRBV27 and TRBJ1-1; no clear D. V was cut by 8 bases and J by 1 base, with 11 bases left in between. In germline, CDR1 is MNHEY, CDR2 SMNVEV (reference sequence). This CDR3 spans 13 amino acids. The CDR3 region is CASGLTGNTEAFF. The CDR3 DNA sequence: TGTGCCAGCGGCCTAACGGGGAACACTGAAGCTTTCTTT.

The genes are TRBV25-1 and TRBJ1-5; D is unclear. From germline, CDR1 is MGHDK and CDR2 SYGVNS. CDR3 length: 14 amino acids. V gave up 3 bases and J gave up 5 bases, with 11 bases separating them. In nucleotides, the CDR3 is TGTGCCAGCAGTGATCGGAGACGAGATCAGCCCCAGCATTTT. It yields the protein CASSDRRRDQPQHF. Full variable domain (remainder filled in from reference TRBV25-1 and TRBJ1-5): EADIYQTPRYLVIGTGKKITLECSQTMGHDKMYWYQQDPGMELHLIHYSYGVNSTEKGDLSSESTVSRIRTEHFPLTLESARPSHTSQYLCASSDRRRDQPQHFGDGTRLSIL.

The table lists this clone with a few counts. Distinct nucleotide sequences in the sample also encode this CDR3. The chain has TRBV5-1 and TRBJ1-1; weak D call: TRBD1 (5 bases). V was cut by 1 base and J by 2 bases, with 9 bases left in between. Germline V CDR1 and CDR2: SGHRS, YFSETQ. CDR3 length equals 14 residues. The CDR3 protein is CASSLRQGNTEAFF. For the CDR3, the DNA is TGCGCCAGCAGCTTGAGGCAGGGCAACACTGAAGCTTTCTTT.

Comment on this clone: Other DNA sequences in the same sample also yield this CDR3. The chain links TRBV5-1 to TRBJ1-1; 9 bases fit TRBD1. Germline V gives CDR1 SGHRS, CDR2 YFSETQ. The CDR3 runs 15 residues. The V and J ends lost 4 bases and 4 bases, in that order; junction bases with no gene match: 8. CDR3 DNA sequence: TGCGCCAGCAGCGGGGGGACAGGGCGGACCACTGAAGCTTTCTTT. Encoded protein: CASSGGTGRTTEAFF.

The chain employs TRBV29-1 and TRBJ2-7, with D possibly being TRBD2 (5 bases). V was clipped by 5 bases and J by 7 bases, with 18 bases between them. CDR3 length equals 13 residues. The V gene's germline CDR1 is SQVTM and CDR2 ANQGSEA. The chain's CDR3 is CSVRAAGRGEQYF. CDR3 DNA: TGCAGCGTTCGGGCGGCAGGACGAGGGGAGCAGTACTTC.